The following is a T cell receptor beta chain sequence with its context. This CDR3 spans 15 amino acids. Germline-derived CDR1 and CDR2 are MNHEY and SVGAGI. Trimming cost V 5 bases and J 8 bases; bases outside gene matches: 9. Original analysis: Scientists estimated how many nucleated cells there were by amplifying reference gene primers. TCRdb's table, derived via immunoSEQ multiplex PCR, lists solely in-frame clones and lacks some. The V and J calls and clone size come from that table; D and trimming were worked out from the DNA. The sample consists of tens of thousands of clones, over 75% of them appearing once. This sample is part of a study of blood T cell repertoires in COVID-19. Turning to the study itself: T cells, B-cell-depleted T cells, or PBMCs supplied cDNA or gDNA.

The sequenced sample consisted of peripheral blood. The gene calls are TRBV6-5 and TRBJ2-1; TRBD1 agrees at 10 bases. The receptor was derived from a human donor in a cohort sampled during active COVID-19. The CDR3 loop is CASSQTGGVNDEQFF. The DNA for the CDR3 is TGTGCCAGCAGTCAGACAGGGGGCGTGAATGATGAGCAGTTCTTC.